This paragraph covers one T cell receptor (beta chain) sequence. Sequencing used immunoSEQ multiplex PCR; TCRdb keeps in-frame clones, though not all of them. The sample lists 180,000 or so clones; just under 95% were seen once. The junction had 9 bases not matched to a gene; V was cut back by 1 base and J by 0 bases. This CDR3 is 18 amino acids long. Germline values: CDR1 LGHDT, CDR2 YNNKEL (reference sequence). The data derive from a study of control samples from healthy donors and cancer patients. Sequencing was performed on blood. This clonotype was sampled from a woman aged 60-75 years in good health. The rearrangement links TRBV3-1 (or the pseudogene TRBV3-2) to TRBJ2-1, with 7 bases matching TRBD2. DNA for the CDR3: TGTGCCAGCAGCCAAGTCTCTAGCGGAGTTCTCTCCTACAATGAGCAGTTCTTC. It specifies CASSQVSSGVLSYNEQFF.